These 8 T cell receptor beta chains share one sample of origin, sequenced in a study of regulatory T cells in long-lasting Graves disease. Time point given: newly diagnosed GD, antithyroid drugs for less than 3 months. From RNA extracted from PBMCs, the TCR library was made. CDR3 regions were amplified by Arm-PCR using iRepertoire HTBI primers to build TCR beta libraries. TCRdb used MiXCR to reprocess the multiplex PCR reads, holding one entry per CDR3 protein. The table records around 470,000 distinct CDR3 sequences, 11% to 15% of them present only once. Separately, the same data were catalogued under a study of T cells in Graves' hyperthyroidism and ophthalmopathy.

This material consisted of peripheral blood mononuclear cells (PBMCs), taken at new diagnosis, from a patient treated with antithyroid drugs. These receptor sequences come from a woman in her fifties or sixties with Graves disease.

Notes on this clonotype: A far larger clone is just one base off, so this is likely a read error. The CDR3 region has the DNA TGTGCCAGCAGCACCCCTTGGAGCGGAGGAATGCCTACTTACCACAATGAGCAGTTCTTC. Its protein is CASSTPWSGGMPTYHNEQFF. The chain couples TRBV28 to TRBJ2-5; a weak D match, TRBD2 (5 bases). The J call may be faulty, since TRBJ2-1 better matches the DNA end. This CDR3 spans 20 amino acids. CDR1 MDHEN and CDR2 SYDVKM come from the germline V gene.

This clonotype was counted at least ten times. J is TRBJ1-2 and V is TRBV2; D not certain. V was shortened by 2 bases and J by 2 bases, with 9 bases between the two germline ends. The CDR3 has 14 amino acids. Per the germline V gene, CDR1 is SNHLY and CDR2 is FYNNEI. CDR3 loop: CASSEFRENYGYTF. As DNA, the CDR3 is TGTGCCAGCAGTGAATTTAGGGAAAACTATGGCTACACCTTC. The complete variable domain, with remaining parts taken from reference TRBV2 and TRBJ1-2, reads EPEVTQTPSHQVTQMGQEVILRCVPISNHLYFYWYRQILGQKVEFLVSFYNNEISEKSEIFDDQFSVERPDGSNFTLKIRSTKLEDSAMYFCASSEFRENYGYTFGSGTRLTVV.

This clonotype was recorded at least ten times. The rearrangement links TRBV7-6 to TRBJ2-7; D is undetermined. The V gene's germline CDR1 is SGHVS and CDR2 FNYEAQ. V was clipped by 4 bases and J by 7 bases, with 14 bases between them. This CDR3 spans 13 amino acids. The DNA for the CDR3 is TGTGCCAGCAGCTACACAGAGTCCGGTGAGCAGTACTTC. It specifies CASSYTESGEQYF.

The chain uses TRBV5-5 and TRBJ2-7; 8 nucleotides match TRBD2. Germline loops: CDR1 SGHKS, CDR2 YYEKEE (reference sequence). This CDR3 has 16 residues. V dropped 0 bases and J dropped 3; count of bases not matched to a gene: 8. CDR3 sequence (DNA): TGTGCCAGCAGCTTGGCCGGGACTAGGTTTAGCTACGAGCAGTACTTC. It translates to CASSLAGTRFSYEQYF.

In its sample, this clonotype was seen many times. The genes are TRBV28 and TRBJ1-1; 7 bases line up with TRBD1. CDR1 and CDR2 from the germline V gene are MDHEN and SYDVKM. The CDR3 is 17 residues long. V trimming: 5 bases; J trimming: 5 bases; junction bases outside the gene matches: 17. The CDR3 bases are TGTGCCAGCAGTCTCATGGCCTCGACAGGGTCGGGGACTGAAGCTTTCTTT. Protein: CASSLMASTGSGTEAFF.

The V and J genes are TRBV2 and TRBJ1-3; D might be TRBD1 (5 bases). The CDR3 is 15 residues long. V was pared by 6 bases and J by 0 bases, with 12 bases between. The germline gives CDR1 SNHLY, CDR2 FYNNEI. DNA for the CDR3: TGTGCCAGCAGCGATGGACACTTCTCTGGAAACACCATATATTTT. Encoded protein: CASSDGHFSGNTIYF.

The V call is TRBV4-1, the J call TRBJ2-3; the D is unclear. V lost 0 bases, J lost 4 bases, and 14 bases lay in between. The germline CDR1 and CDR2 sequences are MGHRA and YSYEKL. This CDR3 is 16 amino acids long. The CDR3 sequence: CASSQDELGSSDTQYF. CDR3 DNA: TGCGCCAGCAGCCAAGATGAGCTAGGTTCTTCAGATACGCAGTATTTT.

This clonotype came up many times. J is TRBJ2-7 and V is TRBV5-1, with no clear D. Germline CDR1 reads SGHRS; CDR2 reads YFSETQ. Deletions cut 6 bases from V and 6 bases from J, with 10 bases between. This CDR3 is built from 11 residues. In DNA form, the CDR3 reads TGCGCCAGCAACCATTGGGCCGAGCAGTACTTC. It translates to CASNHWAEQYF.